The entry below describes one T cell receptor beta chain. The data were taken from a study of blood T cell repertoires in COVID-19. V gave up 5 bases and J gave up 2 bases, with 12 bases separating them. There are 14 residues in the CDR3. Germline CDR1 is SGHTA and CDR2 is FQGNSA. Clones were read by immunoSEQ multiplex PCR, and TCRdb kept only the in-frame ones, dropping some. Among about 30,000 clones, approximately 85% were seen once, and the ten largest hold around 8.6%. Sequenced input: peripheral blood. The chain has TRBV7-2 and TRBJ1-2, with D unclear. The TCR was taken from a man aged 80 or over with active COVID-19. CDR3 sequence: CASSLAARNYGYTF. Here the CDR3 DNA reads TGTGCCAGCAGCCTGGCGGCGAGGAACTATGGCTACACCTTC.